Listed below are T cell receptor beta chains from one sample, sequenced in a study of CD4+ T cells in melanoma. The method was immunoSEQ multiplex PCR; TCRdb's version includes in-frame clones alone and lacks a portion of them. The sample gives about 140,000 clones, around 90% of which show up once; more than 1.5% is in the top ten. Source of these receptors: a human donor with melanoma. Both conserved end residues are trimmed from each CDR3. A D gene is named only where the DNA matches it firmly.

TRBV13,.,TRBJ2-7,13,ASSLGSVRAYEQY
TRBV6-6,TRBD2,TRBJ2-3,14,ASSYSRGGITDTQY
TRBV5-1,TRBD1,TRBJ1-1,11,ASSSGQGTEAF
TRBV2,.,TRBJ1-2,13,ASSSTGTPRYGYT
TRBV27,.,TRBJ1-2,13,ASMGAGPGLVGYT
TRBV5-1,.,TRBJ1-1,12,ASSLRGTNTEAF
TRBV7-2,.,TRBJ2-3,15,ASSSNPQGFGTDTQY
TRBV4-1,.,TRBJ1-5,13,ASSPRDSRNQPQH
TRBV4-1,TRBD2,TRBJ2-1,19,ASSPTVAGLSYRRSDNEQF
TRBV5-1,.,TRBJ1-2,13,ASSSSAVVGYGYT
TRBV7-9,.,TRBJ2-5,12,ASSLDTGTETQY
TRBV6-5,.,TRBJ1-2,11,ASSLTEHYGYT
TRBV30,.,TRBJ2-7,10,AWSPRSYEQY
TRBV6-5,.,TRBJ1-1,12,ASSHQEVGTEAF
TRBV7-9,.,TRBJ2-3,12,ASSTSRAGDTQY
TRBV5-4,TRBD2,TRBJ2-2,14,ASSLISGGFTGELF
TRBV30,.,TRBJ2-1,14,AWMVGGGYSYNEQF
TRBV7-9,.,TRBJ2-5,11,ASSFTGQETQY
TRBV28,.,TRBJ2-7,13,ASSPPTGTAYEQY
TRBV5-6,.,TRBJ1-3,14,ASSLGRGSSGNTIY
TRBV7-7,.,TRBJ2-5,12,ASSLTPERETQY
TRBV18,.,TRBJ2-3,11,ASSPNEGDTQY
TRBV6-1,.,TRBJ2-3,12,ASSGAGSTDTQY
TRBV6-1,TRBD1,TRBJ1-2,11,ASRDSLSTSYT
TRBV28,TRBD1,TRBJ1-2,13,ASNSPTGTVYGYT
TRBV4-1,.,TRBJ2-3,15,ASSPRIGAGAEDTQY
TRBV7-2,.,TRBJ2-7,11,ASSLYGAYEQY
TRBV11-2,.,TRBJ1-3,14,ASSRNPGSSGNTIY
TRBV30,.,TRBJ2-7,10,AWSGTTYEQY
TRBV7-2,.,TRBJ2-3,11,ASSLRRTDTQY
TRBV2,.,TRBJ2-7,9,ASSPTYEQY
TRBV5-4,TRBD1,TRBJ2-5,13,ASSLATGGRETQY
TRBV18,.,TRBJ1-1,11,ASSEQTNTEAF
TRBV6-6,.,TRBJ2-5,10,ASSPSAETQY
TRBV6-6,.,TRBJ2-3,12,ASSYSDSTDTQY
TRBV11-2,.,TRBJ1-6,13,ASSLVRTRGSPLH
TRBV6-5,.,TRBJ1-5,11,ASSLRWGQPQH
TRBV19,.,TRBJ1-1,10,TSSIGRTEAF
TRBV6-1,.,TRBJ2-4,14,ASSDLRQGSKNIQY
TRBV5-1,.,TRBJ1-5,13,ASSLQGRSNQPQH
TRBV6-6,.,TRBJ2-2,12,ASTLTGDTGELF
TRBV7-9,TRBD1,TRBJ1-1,10,ASSLQGAEAF
TRBV18,TRBD1,TRBJ2-5,12,ASSRGQFQETQY
TRBV11-2,TRBD2,TRBJ2-3,14,ASSLFPGGATDTQY
TRBV25-1,.,TRBJ2-2,13,ASSVGQTNTGELF
TRBV30,.,TRBJ2-6,13,ACYGPPSGANVLT
TRBV11-2,.,TRBJ2-2,12,ASSFDGNTGELF
TRBV11-2,.,TRBJ2-7,14,ASRPSGGFGGSEQY
TRBV11-2,.,TRBJ1-5,12,ASSLDGGDQPQH
TRBV19,.,TRBJ1-1,13,ASLGVGQLNTEAF
TRBV5-4,.,TRBJ2-2,12,ASSLPIQGGELF
TRBV4-1,TRBD2,TRBJ2-3,15,ASSLSGGPSSTDTQY
TRBV30,.,TRBJ1-2,13,AWRTGRGANYGYT
TRBV19,.,TRBJ1-6,12,ASSITNSQGGLH
TRBV29-1,TRBD1,TRBJ2-5,9,SARTGLTQY
TRBV11-1,.,TRBJ2-5,12,ASSSRGSAETQY
TRBV5-1,.,TRBJ2-5,13,ASSLAAELQETQY
TRBV9,TRBD1,TRBJ1-1,13,ASSVDGLRGTEAF
TRBV7-9,TRBD1,TRBJ2-7,17,ASSFPPQGTGGNSYEQY